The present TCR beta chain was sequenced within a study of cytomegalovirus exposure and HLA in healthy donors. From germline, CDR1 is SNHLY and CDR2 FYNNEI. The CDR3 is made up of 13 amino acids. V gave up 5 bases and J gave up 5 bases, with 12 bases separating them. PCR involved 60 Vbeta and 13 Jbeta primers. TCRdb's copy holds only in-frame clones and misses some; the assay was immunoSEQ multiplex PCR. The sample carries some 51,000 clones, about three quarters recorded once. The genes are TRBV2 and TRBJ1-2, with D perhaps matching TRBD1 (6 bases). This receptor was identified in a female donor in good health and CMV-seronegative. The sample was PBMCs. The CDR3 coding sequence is TGTGCCAGCAGTCAGGACAGAAAGTATGGCTACACCTTC. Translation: CASSQDRKYGYTF.